Listed here is a single T cell receptor (beta chain). The TCR beta repertoire was assessed by survey-level immunoSEQ sequencing. Sequenced by immunoSEQ multiplex PCR; TCRdb stores in-frame clones only, minus some. The sample has approximately 50,000 clones, approximately 95% seen once. The CDR3 contains 14 residues. Trimming cost V 5 bases and J 11 bases, with 21 bases left between them. The germline V gene has CDR1 MNHEY and CDR2 SMNVEV (reference sequence). The receptor was isolated from a man in his forties or fifties with rheumatoid arthritis. Sequencing was done on a sample of PBMCs. The chain employs TRBV27 and TRBJ1-1; D is possibly TRBD1 (5 bases). The DNA of the CDR3 is TGTGCCAGCAGTCCCGGGCCCGACAGCTATGACGCTTTCTTT. Residues: CASSPGPDSYDAFF.